Below, 26 T cell receptor beta chains from the same sample are listed, as sequenced in a study of T cells in Graves' hyperthyroidism and ophthalmopathy. RNA transcripts provided the source from which TCR beta CDR3 regions were amplified. Carried out on the TCR CDR3, a first-round RT-PCR used the HTBI primer set. TCRdb reanalysed the multiplex PCR reads using MiXCR and keeps one entry per CDR3 protein. Of about 680,000 distinct CDR3 sequences in the sample, about 35% were seen once. Material: blood. Receptors originate from a woman between 35 and 50 years old with Graves' hyperthyroidism.

This chain uses TRBV28 with TRBJ2-7, with D possibly being TRBD1 (5 bases). V lost 5 bases to trimming and J lost 4 bases, with 15 bases between them. Germline V gene data show CDR1 as MDHEN and CDR2 as SYDVKM. This CDR3 comprises 14 residues. The DNA of the CDR3 is TGTGCCAGCAGTCCCCACGACAGTTTGTACGAGCAGTACTTC. Translating it yields CASSPHDSLYEQYF.

This clonotype has a single count. The CDR3, as DNA: TGCGCCAGCAGGCCCGGTCCACACTATGGCTACACCTTC. Translating it yields CASRPGPHYGYTF. The genes are TRBV4-3 and TRBJ1-2; D is undetermined. From germline, CDR1 is LGHNA and CDR2 YSLEER. With 6 bases removed from V and 3 bases from J, the gap between germline ends came to 11 bases. The CDR3 runs 13 residues.

The chain employs TRBV7-3 and TRBJ1-2; no clear D. Germline V CDR1 and CDR2: SGHTA, FQGTGA. This CDR3 comprises 15 residues. The ends were cut back, 2 bases at V and 6 bases at J, with 16 bases in the middle. CDR3 bases: TGTGCCAGCAGCTTAGGGCTGGACCGCCACAATGGCTACACCTTC. Translation: CASSLGLDRHNGYTF.

This clonotype has a count of ten or more. V is TRBV19 and J is TRBJ1-5; unclear D gene. The CDR3 runs 13 residues. Trimming removed 0 bases from V and 7 bases from J, with 7 bases in between. The V gene's germline CDR1 is LNHDA and CDR2 SQIVND (reference sequence). CDR3 bases: TGTGCCAGTAGTATAGAGGGTAGGCAGCCCCAGCATTTT. Encoded protein: CASSIEGRQPQHF. Variable domain in full (rest from reference TRBV19 and TRBJ1-5): DGGITQSPKYLFRKEGQNVTLSCEQNLNHDAMYWYRQDPGQGLRLIYYSQIVNDFQKGDIAEGYSVSREKKESFPLTVTSAQKNPTAFYLCASSIEGRQPQHFGDGTRLSIL.

Notes on this clonotype: Being one base from a much bigger clone, this may be a read error. The CDR3 end shows no conserved phenylalanine or tryptophan, and so a read error is likely. J is TRBJ1-5 and V is TRBV10-2; 7 bases map to TRBD1. Germline-derived CDR1 and CDR2 are WSHSY and SAAADI. The ends lost 6 bases at V and 2 bases at J; junction bases unmatched: 7. CDR3 length equals 15 residues. The CDR3 loop is CASSRDTGGNQPQHS. CDR3 sequence (DNA): TGCGCCAGCAGCAGGGACACAGGGGGCAATCAGCCCCAGCATTCT.

This clonotype was recorded a few times. V usage is TRBV25-1 and J usage is TRBJ1-3; a possible D gene is TRBD1 (6 bases). Trimming left V 5 bases short and J 2 bases short, with 13 bases between. The CDR3 totals 15 residues. CDR1 is MGHDK, CDR2 SYGVNS, per germline. The CDR3 spells CASSSPQGAGNTIYF. CDR3 bases: TGTGCCAGCAGTTCCCCACAGGGTGCTGGAAACACCATATATTTT.

This clonotype showed up many times. The chain has TRBV12-3 or TRBV12-4 and TRBJ1-5, with D hard to call. Trimming stripped 0 bases from V and 4 bases from J, with 4 bases between. CDR3 length: 13 amino acids. The CDR3: CASSLAENQPQHF. The CDR3 nucleotides read TGTGCCAGCAGTTTAGCAGAGAATCAGCCCCAGCATTTT.

This CDR3 is CASTYLGVSGNTIYF. The CDR3 DNA follows: TGTGCCAGTACTTATTTAGGGGTGTCTGGAAACACCATATATTTT. The chain couples TRBV19 to TRBJ1-3, with D tentatively TRBD1 (5 bases). CDR3 length: 15 residues. Germline V lookup: CDR1 LNHDA, CDR2 SQIVND (reference sequence). The ends were cut back, 7 bases at V and 1 base at J, with 14 bases in the middle. Full variable domain (remainder filled in from reference TRBV19 and TRBJ1-3): DGGITQSPKYLFRKEGQNVTLSCEQNLNHDAMYWYRQDPGQGLRLIYYSQIVNDFQKGDIAEGYSVSREKKESFPLTVTSAQKNPTAFYLCASTYLGVSGNTIYFGEGSWLTVV.

This clonotype was seen a handful of times. The chain joins TRBV19 to TRBJ2-7; TRBD1 is a possible D gene (5 bases). Germline CDR1 LNHDA, CDR2 SQIVND (reference sequence). V lost 5 bases and J lost 2, with 13 bases in between. The CDR3 spans 14 residues. The CDR3 DNA sequence: TGTGCCAGTAGTCCAACAGGTCAGACCTACGAGCAGTACTTC. This codes for CASSPTGQTYEQYF.

This clonotype was recorded at least ten times. V and J are TRBV7-2 and TRBJ1-4; D is unresolved. Germline CDR1 is SGHTA and CDR2 is FQGNSA. V shed 1 base and J shed 6 bases, with 6 bases lying between them. This CDR3 is 13 amino acids long. CDR3 sequence (DNA): TGTGCCAGCAGCTTAGGTCCTGATGAAAAACTGTTTTTT. It translates to CASSLGPDEKLFF.

This clonotype was recorded once. The rearrangement joins TRBV15 to TRBJ2-7; D perhaps matches TRBD1 (5 bases). V was clipped by 3 bases and J by 2 bases, with 11 bases between them. The CDR3 is 14 residues long. Germline CDR1 and CDR2: LNHNV and YYDKDF (reference sequence). As DNA, the CDR3 is TGTGCCACCAGCAGGCGCGACAGCCCCTACGAGCAGTACTTC. This codes for CATSRRDSPYEQYF.

This clonotype came up many times. The V call is TRBV20-1, the J call TRBJ2-7; perhaps TRBD1 as D (6 bases). CDR1 DFQATT and CDR2 SNEGSKA come from the germline V gene (reference sequence). The CDR3 covers 13 residues. Trimming pared 2 bases from V and 3 bases from J, leaving 11 bases between. CDR3 bases: TGCAGTGCTAGAACAGGGTTAAACTACGAGCAGTACTTC. It specifies CSARTGLNYEQYF.

The rearrangement links TRBV7-9 to TRBJ1-2; D remains ambiguous. This CDR3 is 13 amino acids long. Germline CDR1 is SEHNR and CDR2 is FQNEAQ (reference sequence). V dropped 5 bases and J dropped 6 bases, with 13 bases sitting between them. The CDR3 coding sequence is TGTGCCAGCAGCCCCCGGGGAATGGATGGCTACACCTTC. Its protein product is CASSPRGMDGYTF. The entire variable domain, with the rest obtained from reference TRBV7-9 and TRBJ1-2, is as follows: DTGVSQNPRHKITKRGQNVTFRCDPISEHNRLYWYRQTLGQGPEFLTYFQNEAQLEKSRLLSDRFSAERPKGSFSTLEIQRTEQGDSAMYLCASSPRGMDGYTFGSGTRLTVV.

The chain uses TRBV6-4 and TRBJ2-5, with 11 nucleotides matching TRBD2. The CDR3 totals 15 residues. CDR1 MRHNA and CDR2 SNTAGT come from the germline V gene. Trimming at V came to 2 bases and at J to 5 bases, leaving 4 bases not matched to a gene. CDR3 sequence: CASSDVAGGMETQYF. DNA of the CDR3: TGTGCCAGCAGTGACGTAGCGGGGGGGATGGAGACCCAGTACTTC.

This clonotype showed up many times. V gene TRBV19 combines with J gene TRBJ1-4, with D unclear. Germline values: CDR1 LNHDA, CDR2 SQIVND (reference sequence). The CDR3 loop spans 14 amino acids. V gave up 7 bases and J gave up 7 bases, with 16 bases separating them. The CDR3 sequence is CASTPVVTSEKLFF. CDR3 bases: TGTGCCAGTACCCCCGTCGTTACGAGTGAAAAACTGTTTTTT. Complete variable domain (other parts from reference TRBV19 and TRBJ1-4): DGGITQSPKYLFRKEGQNVTLSCEQNLNHDAMYWYRQDPGQGLRLIYYSQIVNDFQKGDIAEGYSVSREKKESFPLTVTSAQKNPTAFYLCASTPVVTSEKLFFGSGTQLSVL.

This clonotype has at least ten counts. The rearrangement joins TRBV15 to TRBJ2-7, with D maybe TRBD2 (6 bases). The CDR3 is made up of 16 amino acids. Germline lookup yields CDR1 LNHNV and CDR2 YYDKDF (reference sequence). Trimming took off 3 bases at V and 5 bases at J, with 20 bases between the two ends. The DNA for the CDR3 is TGTGCCACCAGCAGTTCGTCGGAGGGGCCGGATAACGAGCAGTACTTC. Its protein product is CATSSSSEGPDNEQYF.

With regard to this clonotype: A clone one base away is much larger, so this may be a read error. The chain employs TRBV7-2 and TRBJ2-7, with TRBD2 matching 13 bases. The germline V gene encodes CDR1 SGHTA and CDR2 FQGNSA. The length of the CDR3 is 18 residues. In DNA, the CDR3 is TGTGCCGGCAGCACCCGGACTAGCGGGAGCGCCGGTTCCTACGAGCAGTACTTC. Amino acid sequence: CAGSTRTSGSAGSYEQYF.

The chain recombines TRBV7-2 with TRBJ1-1, with TRBD1 as a possible D gene (6 bases). The CDR3 is 15 amino acids. V was shortened by 6 bases and J by 3 bases, with 17 bases between the two germline ends. From germline, CDR1 is SGHTA and CDR2 FQGNSA. CDR3 residues: CASSLRRGYDTEAFF. The CDR3 DNA reads TGTGCCAGCAGTTTAAGAAGGGGGTATGACACTGAAGCTTTCTTT.

This clonotype has a handful of counts. The chain is built from TRBV2 and TRBJ2-5; maybe TRBD2 (6 bases). V lost 5 bases, J lost 1 base, and 11 bases lay in between. Per the germline V gene, CDR1 is SNHLY and CDR2 is FYNNEI. This CDR3 is built from 14 residues. Written as DNA, the CDR3 is TGTGCCAGCAGTCGCGGGGCCCTCCAAGAGACCCAGTACTTC. Protein sequence: CASSRGALQETQYF.

This clonotype was counted ten times or more. The rearrangement uses TRBV7-2 and TRBJ2-5; a weak D match, TRBD1 (6 bases). The V end lost 1 base, the J end lost 11 bases, and 23 bases lay between the germline ends. From germline, CDR1 is SGHTA and CDR2 FQGNSA. CDR3 length equals 16 residues. The CDR3 sequence: CASSLGTGPRDPVQYF. CDR3 DNA: TGTGCCAGCAGCTTAGGAACAGGGCCAAGAGACCCAGTACAGTACTTC.

This clonotype was seen repeatedly, ten times or more. The chain combines TRBV19 with TRBJ1-1, with D possibly matching TRBD1 (6 bases). V lost 5 bases, J lost 0 bases, and 10 bases lay in between. CDR1 is LNHDA and CDR2 is SQIVND in the germline V gene (reference sequence). This CDR3 region has 14 residues. CDR3 sequence (DNA): TGTGCCAGTAGTCCCTGGACAGTGAACACTGAAGCTTTCTTT. Protein: CASSPWTVNTEAFF.

On this clonotype itself: Since no conserved phenylalanine or tryptophan closes the CDR3, a read error is the likely cause. The DNA is omitted, as the CDR3 cannot be located on it reliably, and the CDR3 follows TCRdb's listing. This sequence joins TRBV20-1 and TRBJ1-1. CDR1 and CDR2 from the germline V gene are DFQATT and SNEGSKA (reference sequence). The CDR3 is made up of 8 amino acids, end residues included. The CDR3 loop reads CSAREEEA.

As concerns this clonotype: This may stem from a read error, because a much larger clone lies one nucleotide away. The CDR3 ends on some other residue instead of the conserved phenylalanine or tryptophan, so this is likely a read error. The V gene is TRBV7-6, the J gene TRBJ2-2; 10 bases match TRBD2. This CDR3 contains 16 residues. CDR1 and CDR2 (germline): SGHVS, FNYEAQ. This chain's CDR3 is CASSPRTSGNTGELFS. The CDR3 DNA is TGTGCTAGCAGCCCCAGGACTAGCGGTAACACCGGGGAGCTGTTTTCT.

In its sample, this clonotype was seen a few times. The V gene is TRBV2, the J gene TRBJ2-7; 7 bases match TRBD1. V was pared by 6 bases and J by 6 bases, with 5 bases of the junction left unmatched. The germline CDR1 and CDR2 sequences are SNHLY and FYNNEI. This CDR3 is built from 12 residues. CDR3 sequence: CASSQTGSEQYF. In nucleotides, the CDR3 is TGTGCCAGCAGCCAGACAGGGAGCGAGCAGTACTTC.

The V call is TRBV5-1, the J call TRBJ1-1, with 12 bases identical to TRBD1. This CDR3 is built from 16 residues. The germline V gene has CDR1 SGHRS and CDR2 YFSETQ. Trimming took 0 bases from V and 5 from J; bases not matched to a gene: 5. The CDR3: CASSLAGTGGGTEAFF. The DNA for the CDR3 is TGCGCCAGCAGCTTGGCCGGGACAGGGGGCGGGACTGAAGCTTTCTTT.

This clonotype came up a few times. The V and J genes are TRBV12-3 or TRBV12-4 and TRBJ2-7; D might be TRBD1 (6 bases). CDR3 size: 12 residues. Trimming pared 7 bases from V and 6 bases from J, leaving 13 bases between. CDR3 loop: CASTKLRGEQYF. The CDR3 region has the DNA TGTGCCAGCACCAAGCTCAGGGGCGAGCAGTACTTC.